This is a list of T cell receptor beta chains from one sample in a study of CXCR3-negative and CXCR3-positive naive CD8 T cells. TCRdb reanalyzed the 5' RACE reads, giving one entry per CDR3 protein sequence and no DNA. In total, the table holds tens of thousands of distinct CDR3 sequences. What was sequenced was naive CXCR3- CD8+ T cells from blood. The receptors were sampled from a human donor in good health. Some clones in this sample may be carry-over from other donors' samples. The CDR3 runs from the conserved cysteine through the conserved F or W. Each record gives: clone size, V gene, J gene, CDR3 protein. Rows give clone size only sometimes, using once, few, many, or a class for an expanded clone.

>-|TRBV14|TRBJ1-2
CASSRFTGYGYTF
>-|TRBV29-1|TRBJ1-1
CSVEDLGRGNTEAFF
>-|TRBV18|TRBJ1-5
CASSPLPGAGNQPQHF
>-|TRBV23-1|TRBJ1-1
CASSQPGQLNTEAFF
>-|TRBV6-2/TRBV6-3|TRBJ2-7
CASSPRDHPFYEQYF
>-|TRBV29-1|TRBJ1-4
CSVGATPHNEKLFF
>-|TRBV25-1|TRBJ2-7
CASSEEHLSYEQYF
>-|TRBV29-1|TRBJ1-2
CSDGTENYGYTF
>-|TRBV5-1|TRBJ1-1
CASSWGTGNTEAFF
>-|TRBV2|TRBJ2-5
CASSEPGRILHETQYF
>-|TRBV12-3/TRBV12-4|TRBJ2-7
CASSLGGIYEQYF
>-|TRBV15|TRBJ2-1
CATSNPGLGGHEQFF
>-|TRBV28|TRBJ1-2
CASSLLAGSRPNYGYTF
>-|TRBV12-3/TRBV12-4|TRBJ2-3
CASSQPNTDTQYF
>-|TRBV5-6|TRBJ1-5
CASSSGRLGNQPQHF
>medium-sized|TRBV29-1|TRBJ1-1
CSVRDREGAEAFF
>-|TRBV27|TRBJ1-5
CASSLTVGSNQPQHF
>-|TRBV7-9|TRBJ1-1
CASSRVGWTEAFF
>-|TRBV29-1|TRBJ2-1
CSADSNGEGEQFF
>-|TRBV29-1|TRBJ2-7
CSVETSITTGRQYF
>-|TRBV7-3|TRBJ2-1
CASSSTSGDYNEQFF
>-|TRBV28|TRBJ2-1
CASSFMSSVGNEQFF
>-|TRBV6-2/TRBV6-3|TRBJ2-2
CASAPVGNTGELFF
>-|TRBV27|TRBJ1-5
CASSHGFGNQPQHF
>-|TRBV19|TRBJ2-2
CASSIVDTSGELFF
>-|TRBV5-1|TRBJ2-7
CASSLYTGGVDEQYF
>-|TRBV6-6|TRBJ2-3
CASSGGLTDTQYF
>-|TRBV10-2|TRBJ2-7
CASLSGIHSEQYF
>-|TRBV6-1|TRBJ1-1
CASSPYDKPEAFF
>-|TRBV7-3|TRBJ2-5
CASSLLGGETQYF
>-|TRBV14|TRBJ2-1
CASSHFVRENYNEQFF
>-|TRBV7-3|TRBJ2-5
CASSPGVEETQYF
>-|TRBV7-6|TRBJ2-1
CASSLVEGPVVSSYNEQFF
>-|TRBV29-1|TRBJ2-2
CSVSATSGRGAGELFF
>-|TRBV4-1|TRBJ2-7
CASSHQDSPYEQYF